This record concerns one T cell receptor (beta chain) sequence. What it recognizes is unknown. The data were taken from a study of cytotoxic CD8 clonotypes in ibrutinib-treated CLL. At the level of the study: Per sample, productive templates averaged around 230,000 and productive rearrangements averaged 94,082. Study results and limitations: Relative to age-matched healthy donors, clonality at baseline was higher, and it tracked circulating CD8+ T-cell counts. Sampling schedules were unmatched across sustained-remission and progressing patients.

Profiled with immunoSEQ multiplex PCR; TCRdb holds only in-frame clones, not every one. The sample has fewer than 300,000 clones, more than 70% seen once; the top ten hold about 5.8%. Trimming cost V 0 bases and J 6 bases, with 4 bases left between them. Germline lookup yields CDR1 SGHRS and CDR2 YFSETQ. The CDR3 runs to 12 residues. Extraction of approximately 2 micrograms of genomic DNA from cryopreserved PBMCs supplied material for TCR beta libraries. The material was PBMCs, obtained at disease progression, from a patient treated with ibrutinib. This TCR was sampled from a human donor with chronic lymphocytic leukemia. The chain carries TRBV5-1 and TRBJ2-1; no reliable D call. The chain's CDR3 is CASSLVPNEQFF. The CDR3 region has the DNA TGCGCCAGCAGCTTGGTGCCCAATGAGCAGTTCTTC.